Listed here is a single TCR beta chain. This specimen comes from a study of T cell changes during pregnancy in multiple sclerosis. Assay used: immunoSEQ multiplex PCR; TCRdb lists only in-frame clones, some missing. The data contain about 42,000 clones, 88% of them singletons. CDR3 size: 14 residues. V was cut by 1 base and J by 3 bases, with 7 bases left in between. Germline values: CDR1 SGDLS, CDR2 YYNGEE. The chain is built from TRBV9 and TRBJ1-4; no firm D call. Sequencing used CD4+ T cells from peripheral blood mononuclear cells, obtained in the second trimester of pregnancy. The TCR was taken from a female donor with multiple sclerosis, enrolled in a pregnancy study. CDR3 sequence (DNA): TGTGCCAGCAGCGTATCGGTAGCTAATGAAAAACTGTTTTTT. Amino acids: CASSVSVANEKLFF. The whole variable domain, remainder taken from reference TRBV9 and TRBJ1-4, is DSGVTQTPKHLITATGQRVTLRCSPRSGDLSVYWYQQSLDQGLQFLIQYYNGEERAKGNILERFSAQQFPDLHSELNLSSLELGDSALYFCASSVSVANEKLFFGSGTQLSVL.